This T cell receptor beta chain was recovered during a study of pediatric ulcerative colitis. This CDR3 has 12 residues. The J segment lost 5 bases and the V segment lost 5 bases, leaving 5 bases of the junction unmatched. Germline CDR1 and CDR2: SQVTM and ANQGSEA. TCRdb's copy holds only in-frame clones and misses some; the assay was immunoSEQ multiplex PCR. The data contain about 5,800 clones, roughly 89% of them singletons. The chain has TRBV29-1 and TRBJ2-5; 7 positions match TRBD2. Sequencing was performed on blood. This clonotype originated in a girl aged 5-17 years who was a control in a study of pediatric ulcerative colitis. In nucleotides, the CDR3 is TGCAGCGTTTCCTGGGGGGGGGAGACCCAGTACTTC. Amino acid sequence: CSVSWGGETQYF.